This T cell receptor (beta chain) comes out of a study of tumor-infiltrating lymphocytes in primary liver carcinoma. Study summary: Surgical resection served as treatment for the primary liver carcinoma of these patients.

The input was around 500 ng total RNA; TCR beta cDNA was made from it with a constant-region primer. Three nested multiplex PCR rounds, a slightly modified ARM-PCR, produced the libraries for TCR beta. Primers for the first two PCR rounds were TRBV1-TRBV30 forward primers and a C-beta reverse primer (around 11 cycles per round). TCRdb analysed the multiplex PCR reads with MiXCR anew, one entry per CDR3 protein. Of about 200,000 distinct CDR3 sequences detected, 65% appear once; the ten largest clones hold 6% to 8.5%. Note on this clonotype: A read error may explain this, as a much larger clone is one base away. The CDR3 end shows no conserved phenylalanine or tryptophan, and so a read error is likely.

The V gene's germline CDR1 is MGHRA and CDR2 YSYEKL. This CDR3 has 15 residues. J lost 4 bases, V lost 3 bases, and 6 bases had no gene match. Germline DNA was extracted too, while blood RNA derived from unsorted whole blood. The chain links TRBV4-1 to TRBJ2-1; 7 bases are shared with TRBD1. What was sequenced was peripheral blood. This receptor was obtained from an older woman with primary liver carcinoma and hepatitis B virus infection. In nucleotides, the CDR3 is TGCGCCAGCAGCCACCCGGGACAGTCTTACAATGAGCAGTTCCTC. Translated: CASSHPGQSYNEQFL.